The 16 T cell receptor beta chains given below trace back to one sample, sequenced in a study of neoadjuvant nivolumab and ipilimumab in lung cancer. Here immunoSEQ multiplex PCR was the method, and the copy in TCRdb shows in-frame clones only, minus some. The top ten clones hold 7.5% of a sample with over 8,500 clones, 75% to 80% of them seen once. Source: tumor tissue, taken after neoadjuvant nivolumab, alone or with ipilimumab, at or shortly before surgery. These receptors were collected from an adult with non-small cell lung cancer. Some clones in this sample may be carry-over from other donors' samples.

The chain recombines TRBV5-1 with TRBJ2-1; possible D gene TRBD1, 5 bases. Looked up from germline, CDR1 is SGHRS and CDR2 is YFSETQ. Trimming pared 1 base from V and 7 bases from J, leaving 9 bases between. CDR3 size: 13 residues. CDR3 sequence: CASSLYRGNEQFF. The DNA for the CDR3 is TGCGCCAGCAGCTTGTATAGGGGAAATGAGCAGTTCTTC.

The V call is TRBV6-4, the J call TRBJ1-1; 12 nucleotides match TRBD1. Germline V gene data show CDR1 as MRHNA and CDR2 as SNTAGT. With V trimmed by 5 bases and J by 8 bases, 6 bases remained unmatched. This CDR3 has 14 amino acids. The CDR3 is CASSPGTGGREAFF. CDR3 sequence (DNA): TGTGCCAGCAGTCCCGGGACAGGGGGCCGGGAAGCTTTCTTT.

V gene TRBV5-1 combines with J gene TRBJ2-7, with TRBD2 matching over 8 bases. The CDR3 consists of 16 residues. Germline loops: CDR1 SGHRS, CDR2 YFSETQ. V was clipped by 4 bases and J by 2 bases; unmatched bases: 11. For the CDR3, the DNA is TGCGCCAGCAGCCGGGGAGAGAGCGGGAGTACCTACGAGCAGTACTTC. Encoded protein: CASSRGESGSTYEQYF.

The chain couples TRBV6-1 to TRBJ2-7; TRBD1 or TRBD2 may be the D gene (5 bases each). CDR3 length: 15 residues. From germline, CDR1 is MNHNS and CDR2 SASEGT. The V end was cut by 3 bases, the J end by 4 bases, with 16 bases between. The CDR3 spells CASSDGTFSPYEQYF. Written as DNA, the CDR3 is TGTGCCAGCAGTGATGGGACCTTTTCCCCTTACGAGCAGTACTTC.

V and J are TRBV7-8 and TRBJ2-7; TRBD1 is a possible D gene (6 bases). The CDR3 is 14 residues long. V shed 4 bases and J shed 5 bases, with 15 bases lying between them. CDR1 and CDR2 from the germline V gene are SGHVS and FQNEAQ. The CDR3 bases are TGTGCCAGCAGCTCAGACAGGCTAGGGCACGAGCAGTACTTC. Its translation: CASSSDRLGHEQYF.

This clone was seen just once. This chain links TRBV4-1 with TRBJ1-5; D is uncertain. Germline V gene lookup returns CDR1 MGHRA and CDR2 YSYEKL. Trimming pared 0 bases from V and 0 bases from J, leaving 12 bases between. This CDR3 spans 17 amino acids. DNA of the CDR3: TGCGCCAGCAGCCAAGATCTGGAACAGTTTAGCAATCAGCCCCAGCATTTT. Amino acids: CASSQDLEQFSNQPQHF.

The V call is TRBV6-5, the J call TRBJ2-7, with TRBD2 matching over 7 bases. This CDR3 has 14 residues. The V and J ends lost 6 bases and 5 bases, in that order; junction bases with no gene match: 10. Germline lookup yields CDR1 MNHEY and CDR2 SVGAGI. The CDR3 DNA reads as TGTGCCAGCAGGCAACACAGCGGGGAGAACGAGCAGTACTTC. Its translation is CASRQHSGENEQYF.

This chain connects TRBV11-2 to TRBJ2-3; 7 bases fit TRBD1. V was pared by 1 base and J by 2 bases, with 3 bases of the junction left unmatched. There are 15 residues in the CDR3. From germline, CDR1 is SGHAT and CDR2 FQNNGV. The CDR3 coding sequence is TGTGCCAGCAGCTTAGGACAGGGCCCCACAGATACGCAGTATTTT. Translation: CASSLGQGPTDTQYF.

The chain recombines TRBV5-1 with TRBJ1-2, with 7 bases fitting TRBD1. The CDR3 sequence is 13 residues long. Losses at the gene ends were 4 bases for V and 3 bases for J; bases not matched to a gene: 3. Germline CDR1 SGHRS, CDR2 YFSETQ. The CDR3 loop reads CASSTGQYYGYTF. The CDR3 bases are TGCGCCAGCAGCACGGGACAGTACTATGGCTACACCTTC.

The chain combines TRBV7-9 with TRBJ1-2; TRBD1 matches at 10 bases. The V gene's germline CDR1 is SEHNR and CDR2 FQNEAQ (reference sequence). Trimming took 3 bases from V and 4 from J; bases not matched to a gene: 14. The CDR3 is 18 residues long. Here the CDR3 reads CASSFTGTGVGDAYGYTF. The CDR3 DNA reads TGTGCCAGCAGCTTTACCGGGACAGGGGTAGGAGATGCCTATGGCTACACCTTC.

J is TRBJ2-3 and V is TRBV27; D might be TRBD1 or TRBD2, each matching 5 bases. Trimming pared 6 bases from V and 1 base from J, leaving 11 bases between. The germline gives CDR1 MNHEY, CDR2 SMNVEV (reference sequence). The CDR3 covers 14 residues. The CDR3 sequence: CASSWDGGTDTQYF. The CDR3 nucleotides read TGTGCCAGCAGCTGGGACGGTGGCACAGATACGCAGTATTTT.

This clone was seen only once. This chain connects TRBV2 to TRBJ1-2; D not certain. This CDR3 is 13 amino acids long. Germline V gene lookup returns CDR1 SNHLY and CDR2 FYNNEI. V shed 4 bases and J shed 8 bases, with 14 bases lying between them. DNA for the CDR3: TGTGCCAGCAGTGGGAGCATTAGTAACGGCTACACCTTC. Translation: CASSGSISNGYTF.

The chain employs TRBV10-2 and TRBJ1-2; 7 bases are shared with TRBD1. Germline values: CDR1 WSHSY, CDR2 SAAADI. After removal of 4 bases from V and 4 bases from J, the junction contained 9 bases not matched to a gene. This CDR3 has 15 amino acids. In DNA, the CDR3 is TGCGCCAGCAGTGCCTCGACAGGGCCCCTCTATGGCTACACCTTC. As protein: CASSASTGPLYGYTF.

The V call is TRBV4-1, the J call TRBJ1-2; possibly TRBD1 for D (6 bases). Looked up from germline, CDR1 is MGHRA and CDR2 is YSYEKL. Between the trimmed V and J ends, which lost 0 bases and 8 bases, there was a span of 19 bases. This CDR3 has 16 amino acids. DNA for the CDR3: TGCGCCAGCAGCCAAGATTCGGGGGCAGGGGTAGGCGGCTACACCTTC. It is translated as CASSQDSGAGVGGYTF.

The chain employs TRBV5-5 and TRBJ1-2; 7 bases agree with TRBD1. Per the germline V gene, CDR1 is SGHKS and CDR2 is YYEKEE (reference sequence). There are 15 residues in the CDR3. The junction had 4 bases not matched to a gene; V was cut back by 0 bases and J by 2 bases. CDR3 sequence: CASSLGGTVNYGYTF. CDR3 nucleotides: TGTGCCAGCAGCTTGGGAGGGACAGTGAACTATGGCTACACCTTC.

The chain carries TRBV4-1 and TRBJ1-2; no clear D. Germline CDR1 is MGHRA and CDR2 is YSYEKL. This CDR3 spans 15 amino acids. V lost 3 bases, J lost 5 bases, and 16 bases lay in between. The chain's CDR3 is CASSQAALSSYGYTF. CDR3 DNA sequence: TGCGCCAGCAGCCAGGCAGCCCTTTCTTCTTATGGCTACACCTTC.